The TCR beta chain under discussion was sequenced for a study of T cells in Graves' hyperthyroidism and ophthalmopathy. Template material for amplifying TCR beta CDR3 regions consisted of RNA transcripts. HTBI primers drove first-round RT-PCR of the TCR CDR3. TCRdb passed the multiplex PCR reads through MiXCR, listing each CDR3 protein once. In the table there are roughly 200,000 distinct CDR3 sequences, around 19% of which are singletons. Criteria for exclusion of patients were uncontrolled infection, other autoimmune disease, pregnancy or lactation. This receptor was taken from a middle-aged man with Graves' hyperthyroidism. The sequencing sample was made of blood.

The CDR3, as DNA: TGTGCCAGCAGCAAGTCCCAAGGGGGGCCGTATGAGCAGTTCTTC. It translates to CASSKSQGGPYEQFF. The chain has TRBV14 and TRBJ2-1; D tentatively reads TRBD1 or TRBD2 (6 bases each). The germline V and J ends were trimmed by 5 bases and 8 bases, with 19 bases remaining between them. The CDR3 covers 15 residues. CDR1 is SGHDN, CDR2 FVKESK, per germline.